This record concerns one T cell receptor beta chain sequence. Each TCR beta library was made by quantitative 5'-RACE that incorporated molecular barcodes. TCRdb used MiXCR to reprocess the 5' RACE reads, holding one entry per CDR3 protein. This repertoire shows approximately 250,000 distinct CDR3 sequences, about 24% found once; its top ten account for over 0.55%. The source of the sample is a study of CD8 T cells in ankylosing spondylitis. The CDR3 length is 15 residues. Unmatched junction bases numbered 8, after V lost 4 bases and J lost 5 bases. Germline V CDR1 and CDR2: SGHKS, YYEKEE (reference sequence).

This clonotype originated in a male donor with ankylosing spondylitis or in good health (not recorded which). This rearrangement joins TRBV5-5 to TRBJ2-2; the match to TRBD2 covers 7 bases. The sample was blood, either unsorted or a sorted T cell fraction (not recorded which). The CDR3 nucleotides are TGTGCCAGCAGCCGCGACCCCGGGGGGACCGGGGAGCTGTTTTTT. Its translation is CASSRDPGGTGELFF.